These 24 T cell receptor beta chains were all obtained from the same sample, sequenced in a study of OX40 agonist ivuxolimab in advanced cancers. The method was immunoSEQ multiplex PCR; TCRdb's version includes in-frame clones alone and lacks a portion of them. The table includes 20,000 to 30,000 clones, over 80% detected once. This specimen consisted of CD4+ or CD8+ T cells sorted from blood, obtained in a trial of the OX40 agonist ivuxolimab. Receptors were obtained from an adult with an advanced solid tumor such as melanoma, head and neck, liver or kidney cancer.

The count of this clone is one. The chain carries TRBV6-5 and TRBJ1-2; 8 bases match TRBD1. The V segment lost 5 bases and the J segment 6 bases; nucleotides outside the gene matches: 5. The CDR3 is made up of 13 amino acids. Germline values: CDR1 MNHEY, CDR2 SVGAGI. The CDR3 DNA is TGTGCCAGCAGTCCGTCGACAGGGGATGGCTACACCTTC. This codes for CASSPSTGDGYTF.

The V call is TRBV5-1, the J call TRBJ2-3; 8 positions match TRBD2. Germline CDR1 is SGHRS and CDR2 is YFSETQ. The V gene end was trimmed by 1 base and the J gene end by 3 bases; junction bases not matched to a gene: 10. CDR3 length: 17 residues. DNA of the CDR3: TGCGCCAGCAGCTTGCGCGTGGCCGGGGGGGTAACAGATACGCAGTATTTT. It translates to CASSLRVAGGVTDTQYF.

The chain combines TRBV27 with TRBJ2-5; D uncertain. Trimming took off 6 bases at V and 0 bases at J, with 20 bases between the two ends. The length of the CDR3 is 17 residues. Germline assignment: CDR1 MNHEY and CDR2 SMNVEV (reference sequence). CDR3 sequence reads: CASSPKFPIIYQETQYF. The CDR3 coding sequence is TGTGCCAGCAGCCCCAAATTCCCGATTATTTACCAAGAGACCCAGTACTTC.

The chain uses TRBV5-6 and TRBJ1-2; D is unresolved. V was pared by 0 bases and J by 6 bases, with 15 bases between. Germline V gene lookup returns CDR1 SGHDT and CDR2 YYEEEE. This CDR3 is built from 15 residues. The CDR3 is CASSLGVTGSNGYTF. The CDR3 DNA sequence: TGTGCCAGCAGCTTGGGTGTCACGGGGAGCAATGGCTACACCTTC.

This clone was recorded only once. V gene TRBV7-6 combines with J gene TRBJ1-1, with TRBD1 matching over 8 bases. The germline gives CDR1 SGHVS, CDR2 FNYEAQ. The CDR3 has 13 residues. V lost 7 bases, J lost 4 bases, and 5 bases stayed unmatched. Written as DNA, the CDR3 is TGTGCCAGCACCCAGGGGGCGGCCACTGAAGCTTTCTTT. This translates into CASTQGAATEAFF.

The chain uses TRBV7-3 and TRBJ2-6; D gene unclear. Germline assignment: CDR1 SGHTA and CDR2 FQGTGA. Trimming left V 5 bases short and J 5 bases short, with 22 bases between. This CDR3 has 18 amino acids. The CDR3 is CASSRVTRLQSRANVLTF. The CDR3 DNA sequence: TGTGCCAGCAGCAGGGTGACACGCTTACAAAGTCGGGCCAACGTCCTGACTTTC.

The chain links TRBV27 to TRBJ1-1; 7 bases line up with TRBD1. The CDR3 is made up of 15 amino acids. Germline loops: CDR1 MNHEY, CDR2 SMNVEV (reference sequence). The V segment lost 2 bases and the J segment 2 bases; nucleotides outside the gene matches: 5. This chain's CDR3 is CASSLGAGGNTEAFF. Written as DNA, the CDR3 is TGTGCCAGCAGTTTAGGGGCAGGGGGAAACACTGAAGCTTTCTTT.

This sequence joins TRBV4-3 and TRBJ1-2, with D uncertain. This CDR3 is 15 amino acids long. Germline assignment: CDR1 LGHNA and CDR2 YSLEER. The ends were cut back, 0 bases at V and 8 bases at J, with 16 bases in the middle. Here the CDR3 reads CASSQDHGRGQGYTF. The CDR3 DNA sequence: TGCGCCAGCAGCCAAGATCATGGAAGAGGGCAGGGCTACACCTTC.

The chain uses TRBV28 and TRBJ1-5; D unclear. This CDR3 region has 14 residues. V was cut by 6 bases and J by 3 bases, with 12 bases left in between. CDR1 and CDR2 from the germline V gene are MDHEN and SYDVKM. The CDR3 coding sequence is TGTGCCAGCAGCTCGGGGAGGGACAATCAGCCCCAGCATTTT. Translated: CASSSGRDNQPQHF.

The sample holds a few counts of this clone. This sample also contains other DNA sequences that code for the same CDR3. This chain uses TRBV5-1 with TRBJ2-1, with 8 bases that match TRBD2. Germline CDR1 is SGHRS and CDR2 is YFSETQ. The CDR3 is made up of 16 amino acids. J gave up 2 bases and V 0 bases, and 4 bases lay outside the gene matches. This CDR3 is CASSLAAGGPYNEQFF. The CDR3 region has the DNA TGCGCCAGCAGCTTGGCGGCGGGGGGTCCCTACAATGAGCAGTTCTTC.

The chain employs TRBV5-4 and TRBJ1-2, with D possibly TRBD1 on 6 matching bases. V was pared by 3 bases and J by 5 bases, with 14 bases between. This CDR3 region has 14 residues. Germline CDR1 reads SGHNT; CDR2 reads YYREEE (reference sequence). CDR3 residues: CASSSLPGDYGYTF. The CDR3 DNA follows: TGTGCCAGCAGCTCCCTTCCAGGGGATTATGGCTACACCTTC.

V usage is TRBV9 and J usage is TRBJ2-5; 9 nucleotides line up with TRBD2. CDR3 length: 16 amino acids. Germline V gene sequence: CDR1 SGDLS, CDR2 YYNGEE. Trimming at V came to 0 bases and at J to 2 bases, leaving 5 bases not matched to a gene. CDR3 region: CASSVVSGGSQETQYF. CDR3 nucleotide sequence: TGTGCCAGCAGCGTAGTTAGCGGGGGAAGTCAAGAGACCCAGTACTTC.

This chain joins TRBV6-5 and TRBJ2-5; D not resolved. Gene TRBJ2-7 matches the end of the DNA better, so the J call may be wrong. The CDR3 covers 14 residues. Germline assignment: CDR1 MNHEY and CDR2 SVGAGI. The CDR3 nucleotides are TGTGCCAGCAGTTACTCTGGGCAGACCTACGAGCAGTACTTC. The encoded protein is CASSYSGQTYEQYF.

This chain connects TRBV7-9 to TRBJ2-5, with a weak D call TRBD2 (6 bases). V gave up 3 bases and J gave up 5 bases, with 13 bases separating them. The CDR3 has 14 residues. The germline V gene has CDR1 SEHNR and CDR2 FQNEAQ (reference sequence). The DNA for the CDR3 is TGTGCCAGCAGCTTGTTGGGGGGAGGTGAGACCCAGTACTTC. Amino acids: CASSLLGGGETQYF.

The J gene is TRBJ1-1, the V gene TRBV5-6; D is ambiguous. The CDR3 sequence is 14 residues long. The germline V gene encodes CDR1 SGHDT and CDR2 YYEEEE. Trimming removed 6 bases at V and 4 bases at J, with 16 bases between. DNA of the CDR3: TGTGCCAGCACCGACGGTACGGCGGGCACTGAAGCTTTCTTT. This sequence encodes CASTDGTAGTEAFF.

This chain connects TRBV5-6 to TRBJ2-2; unclear D gene. V shed 2 bases and J shed 1 base, with 6 bases lying between them. The length of the CDR3 is 14 residues. Germline V CDR1 and CDR2: SGHDT, YYEEEE. The CDR3 DNA reads as TGTGCCAGCAGCTTCGCATTGAACACCGGGGAGCTGTTTTTT. It yields the protein CASSFALNTGELFF.

The gene calls are TRBV19 and TRBJ2-3; D is unclear. The CDR3 has 15 amino acids. Trimming took off 11 bases at V and 0 bases at J, with 18 bases between the two ends. The germline V gene has CDR1 LNHDA and CDR2 SQIVND (reference sequence). The CDR3 region is CASPQKESSTDTQYF. CDR3 nucleotide sequence: TGTGCCTCACCACAGAAGGAAAGTAGCACAGATACGCAGTATTTT.

This clone has a handful of counts. The chain employs TRBV19 and TRBJ2-7; D remains ambiguous. V was cut by 5 bases and J by 1 base, with 12 bases left in between. The germline V gene has CDR1 LNHDA and CDR2 SQIVND (reference sequence). This CDR3 is 14 amino acids long. Written as DNA, the CDR3 is TGTGCCAGTAGTTCGTCAGTGGGGTCCTACGAGCAGTACTTC. It specifies CASSSSVGSYEQYF.

This chain links TRBV6-5 with TRBJ2-1, with unresolved D. CDR1 and CDR2 from the germline V gene are MNHEY and SVGAGI. V shed 6 bases and J shed 2 bases, with 11 bases lying between them. The CDR3 runs to 14 residues. This CDR3 reads CASSRREPYNEQFF. In DNA form, the CDR3 reads TGTGCCAGCAGCCGCAGAGAACCCTACAATGAGCAGTTCTTC.

The rearrangement links TRBV7-2 to TRBJ2-3, with D possibly TRBD2 on 5 matching bases. This CDR3 contains 14 residues. V was trimmed by 1 base and J by 1 base, leaving 6 bases between them. Germline values: CDR1 SGHTA, CDR2 FQGNSA. The CDR3 DNA follows: TGTGCCAGCAGCTTAGTCGGGGGCACAGATACGCAGTATTTT. Its protein product is CASSLVGGTDTQYF.

This chain joins TRBV2 and TRBJ2-5; 11 positions agree with TRBD2. Trimming cost V 4 bases and J 2 bases; bases outside gene matches: 6. Germline V gene data show CDR1 as SNHLY and CDR2 as FYNNEI. CDR3 length: 16 residues. CDR3 in DNA: TGTGCCAGCAGTGCACTAGCGGGGGCAAAACAAGAGACCCAGTACTTC. Its translation: CASSALAGAKQETQYF. The full variable domain, in which reference TRBV2 and TRBJ2-5 provide the parts outside the CDR3, is EPEVTQTPSHQVTQMGQEVILRCVPISNHLYFYWYRQILGQKVEFLVSFYNNEISEKSEIFDDQFSVERPDGSNFTLKIRSTKLEDSAMYFCASSALAGAKQETQYFGPGTRLLVL.

The J gene is TRBJ2-4, the V gene TRBV7-2; no definite D call. The CDR3 consists of 16 residues. The V and J ends lost 1 base and 8 bases respectively, with 18 bases between them. The germline CDR1 and CDR2 sequences are SGHTA and FQGNSA. The CDR3 coding sequence is TGTGCCAGCAGCTTAGGGGTCTCCCCGATGGCCGACATTCAGTACTTC. Protein product: CASSLGVSPMADIQYF.

This rearrangement joins TRBV11-3 to TRBJ2-1; no clear D gene. Germline V CDR1 and CDR2: SGHNT, YENEEA. Trimming removed 4 bases from V and 9 bases from J, with 13 bases in between. This CDR3 spans 13 amino acids. The CDR3 protein is CASSSDKGGEQFF. As DNA, the CDR3 is TGTGCCAGCAGCTCAGACAAAGGTGGTGAGCAGTTCTTC.

V is TRBV9 and J is TRBJ1-4; the D is unclear. Per the germline V gene, CDR1 is SGDLS and CDR2 is YYNGEE. V was shortened by 3 bases and J by 4 bases, with 13 bases between the two germline ends. The length of the CDR3 is 15 residues. The CDR3 loop reads CASSEDGGGNEKLFF. Here the CDR3 DNA reads TGTGCCAGCAGCGAGGACGGAGGAGGTAATGAAAAACTGTTTTTT.